Shown below are 20 T cell receptor beta chains from a single sample sequenced in a study of blood T cell repertoires in COVID-19 (dated by TCRdb to between 2020 and 2021). Library preparation used the immunoSEQ multiplex PCR assay. What TCRdb holds here is the immuneACCESS table cut down to in-frame rearrangements. Part of the clones is not present; checked against another copy, under half of the missing clones reflect an unresolved V gene, and the others are unexplained. Present in this sample are some 150,000 clones, approximately 90% of which were seen just once. Together, the top ten hold 3% of the sample. Sample: peripheral blood. These receptors all come from a woman aged 60-75 years with active COVID-19.

The chain has TRBV4-2 and TRBJ2-3, with 11 bases identical to TRBD2. Germline V lookup: CDR1 LGHNA, CDR2 YNFKEQ. V was pared by 1 base and J by 0 bases, with 9 bases of the junction left unmatched. The CDR3 is 19 amino acids. The CDR3 loop is CASSQGGASGRTSTDTQYF. Here the CDR3 DNA reads TGTGCCAGCAGCCAAGGAGGGGCTAGCGGGAGGACTAGCACAGATACGCAGTATTTT.

This clone was seen just once. The V gene is TRBV5-8, the J gene TRBJ2-1, with 7 nucleotides matching TRBD1. Trimming took 2 bases from V and 2 from J; bases not matched to a gene: 4. The CDR3 length is 15 residues. The germline CDR1 and CDR2 sequences are SGHTS and YDEGEE. CDR3 in DNA: TGTGCCAGCAGCTTCGCACAGGGGCCCTACAATGAGCAGTTCTTC. As protein: CASSFAQGPYNEQFF.

The chain recombines TRBV19 with TRBJ2-7; 8 bases match TRBD2. CDR1 is LNHDA and CDR2 is SQIVND in the germline V gene (reference sequence). V shed 1 base and J 6 bases; nucleotides not matched to a gene: 5. The length of the CDR3 is 14 residues. The CDR3 sequence is CASSIGPAGVEQYF. The DNA of the CDR3 is TGTGCCAGTAGTATAGGGCCAGCGGGAGTCGAGCAGTACTTC.

This chain uses TRBV27 with TRBJ2-7; 11 bases agree with TRBD1. V lost 3 bases, J lost 7 bases, and 5 bases stayed unmatched. This CDR3 region has 14 residues. Per the germline V gene, CDR1 is MNHEY and CDR2 is SMNVEV (reference sequence). The CDR3 reads CASSFTGQGAEQYF. The CDR3, as DNA: TGTGCCAGCAGTTTCACTGGACAGGGGGCTGAGCAGTACTTC.

The chain combines TRBV7-3 with TRBJ2-3; TRBD2 aligns across 11 bases. The CDR3 runs to 16 residues. The junction had 8 bases not matched to a gene; V was cut back by 4 bases and J by 5 bases. The V gene's germline CDR1 is SGHTA and CDR2 FQGTGA. For the CDR3, the DNA is TGTGCCAGCAGCTCCGGCCTAGCGGGAGGTGTAGATACGCAGTATTTT. Its protein is CASSSGLAGGVDTQYF.

J is TRBJ2-3 and V is TRBV30; TRBD2 is a possible D gene (6 bases). Germline CDR1 and CDR2: GTSNPN and SVGIG (reference sequence). The CDR3 extends over 12 amino acids. V was trimmed by 7 bases and J by 2 bases, leaving 10 bases between them. CDR3 in DNA: TGTGCCTTTGGGACTCTCACAGATACGCAGTATTTT. The encoded protein is CAFGTLTDTQYF. The whole variable domain, filled in from reference TRBV30 and TRBJ2-3, reads SQTIHQWPATLVQPVGSPLSLECTVEGTSNPNLYWYRQAAGRGLQLLFYSVGIGQISSEVPQNLSASRPQDRQFILSSKKLLLSDSGFYLCAFGTLTDTQYFGPGTRLTVL.

V usage is TRBV7-2 and J usage is TRBJ2-7, with a possible D match to TRBD2 (6 bases). The CDR3 contains 15 residues. Germline V lookup: CDR1 SGHTA, CDR2 FQGNSA. V was trimmed by 1 base and J by 0 bases, leaving 10 bases between them. The CDR3 sequence: CASSLGSGSSYEQYF. CDR3 DNA sequence: TGTGCCAGCAGCTTAGGTTCCGGGAGCTCCTACGAGCAGTACTTC.

The chain has TRBV7-2 and TRBJ2-5, with a weak D call TRBD1 (6 bases). There are 12 residues in the CDR3. Per germline, CDR1 SGHTA and CDR2 FQGNSA. The V and J ends lost 7 bases and 5 bases respectively, with 11 bases between them. The CDR3 nucleotides read TGTGCCAGCAACAGGGTACACGAGACCCAGTACTTC. It codes for CASNRVHETQYF. Full variable domain (rest looked up from reference TRBV7-2 and TRBJ2-5): GAGVSQSPSNKVTEKGKDVELRCDPISGHTALYWYRQSLGQGLEFLIYFQGNSAPDKSGLPSDRFSAERTGGSVSTLTIQRTQQEDSAVYLCASNRVHETQYFGPGTRLLVL.

The V and J genes are TRBV9 and TRBJ2-3; possibly TRBD1 for D (6 bases). Trimming pared 0 bases from V and 2 bases from J, leaving 13 bases between. The CDR3 consists of 16 residues. CDR1 and CDR2 from the germline V gene are SGDLS and YYNGEE. CDR3 sequence: CASSVAGMGATDTQYF. For the CDR3, the DNA is TGTGCCAGCAGCGTAGCTGGCATGGGGGCCACAGATACGCAGTATTTT.

This clone showed up just once. The chain employs TRBV9 and TRBJ2-1, with 10 bases lining up with TRBD2. CDR3 size: 17 residues. Germline CDR1 and CDR2: SGDLS and YYNGEE. The V segment lost 0 bases and the J segment 7 bases; nucleotides outside the gene matches: 10. In nucleotides, the CDR3 is TGTGCCAGCAGCGTAGAGGCCCGAGCGGGAGGGGGAAATGAGCAGTTCTTC. It translates to CASSVEARAGGGNEQFF.

The chain recombines TRBV27 with TRBJ2-2; D is possibly TRBD2 (6 bases). Germline assignment: CDR1 MNHEY and CDR2 SMNVEV (reference sequence). This CDR3 contains 12 residues. The V and J ends lost 6 bases and 6 bases respectively, with 8 bases between them. The CDR3 coding sequence is TGTGCCAGCAGGGGGAGGTCCGGGGAGCTGTTTTTT. Translation: CASRGRSGELFF.

V is TRBV29-1 and J is TRBJ2-5; 8 bases match TRBD2. The V segment lost 4 bases and the J segment 2 bases; nucleotides outside the gene matches: 9. This CDR3 spans 15 amino acids. Germline CDR1 is SQVTM and CDR2 is ANQGSEA. CDR3 DNA: TGCAGCGTTGGGGAAGAGGGACTAGTGCAAGAGACCCAGTACTTC. This translates into CSVGEEGLVQETQYF.

J is TRBJ1-2 and V is TRBV30; 8 bases match TRBD1. With V trimmed by 2 bases and J by 7 bases, 6 bases remained unmatched. The germline V gene encodes CDR1 GTSNPN and CDR2 SVGIG (reference sequence). The CDR3 has 13 residues. CDR3 coding DNA: TGTGCCTGGAGTCGTCAGGGGGCTGGTGGCTACACCTTC. Translation gives CAWSRQGAGGYTF.

To note about this clone: One end of the junction varies from germline; a read error may be responsible. V gene TRBV10-3 combines with J gene TRBJ1-2; D perhaps matches TRBD1 (5 bases). The CDR3 totals 13 residues. Germline V lookup: CDR1 ENHRY, CDR2 SYGVKD. Written as DNA, the CDR3 is TGTGCCACCAGTGAGTCGGGGGGCTATGGCTACACCTTC. Amino acids: CATSESGGYGYTF.

This chain connects TRBV23-1 to TRBJ2-2; 7 bases are a match to TRBD1. TRBV23-1 is labeled an ORF, and its function is uncertain. CDR3 length equals 13 residues. V shed 9 bases and J 7 bases; nucleotides not matched to a gene: 8. This chain's CDR3 is CASIQGLFGELFF. The CDR3 bases are TGCGCCAGTATACAGGGGCTTTTCGGGGAGCTGTTTTTT.

The V and J genes are TRBV30 and TRBJ2-1; D gene ambiguous. CDR3 length: 14 amino acids. V shed 2 bases and J shed 0 bases, with 8 bases lying between them. From germline, CDR1 is GTSNPN and CDR2 SVGIG (reference sequence). CDR3 in DNA: TGTGCCTGGAGTAGTATTAGCTCCTACAATGAGCAGTTCTTC. Amino acid sequence: CAWSSISSYNEQFF. Full variable domain (rest looked up from reference TRBV30 and TRBJ2-1): SQTIHQWPATLVQPVGSPLSLECTVEGTSNPNLYWYRQAAGRGLQLLFYSVGIGQISSEVPQNLSASRPQDRQFILSSKKLLLSDSGFYLCAWSSISSYNEQFFGPGTRLTVL.

The V gene is TRBV19, the J gene TRBJ1-1; 9 nucleotides line up with TRBD1. Germline V CDR1 and CDR2: LNHDA, SQIVND (reference sequence). V lost 7 bases to trimming and J lost 2 bases; unmatched junction nucleotides: 8. The CDR3 contains 15 residues. The CDR3 here is CASTGTGIGNTEAFF. In nucleotides, the CDR3 is TGTGCCAGTACCGGGACAGGGATAGGTAACACTGAAGCTTTCTTT. The whole variable domain, remainder taken from reference TRBV19 and TRBJ1-1, is DGGITQSPKYLFRKEGQNVTLSCEQNLNHDAMYWYRQDPGQGLRLIYYSQIVNDFQKGDIAEGYSVSREKKESFPLTVTSAQKNPTAFYLCASTGTGIGNTEAFFGQGTRLTVV.

The chain combines TRBV24-1 with TRBJ2-1, with TRBD2 identical over 10 bases. Looked up from germline, CDR1 is KGHDR and CDR2 is SFDVKD. With 2 bases clipped from V and 5 bases from J, the junction kept 5 bases outside the gene matches. The CDR3 has 16 amino acids. The CDR3 bases are TGTGCCACCAGTGATTCCGGACTAGCGGTAAACAATGAGCAGTTCTTC. This encodes CATSDSGLAVNNEQFF.

V gene TRBV28 combines with J gene TRBJ1-1, with 7 bases fitting TRBD1. J was trimmed by 0 bases and V by 9 bases; bases with no gene match: 13. CDR1 and CDR2 (germline): MDHEN, SYDVKM. The CDR3 has 16 residues. The CDR3 protein is CASRSYRGSMNTEAFF. The CDR3 DNA reads as TGTGCCAGTCGATCCTACAGGGGATCCATGAACACTGAAGCTTTCTTT.

This clone was found once. The V call is TRBV14, the J call TRBJ2-1; no clear D. This CDR3 comprises 17 residues. The V end lost 0 bases, the J end lost 0 bases, and 12 bases lay between the germline ends. Germline V CDR1 and CDR2: SGHDN, FVKESK. The CDR3 DNA sequence: TGTGCCAGCAGCCAAGAAAGAGGCCTTGGCTCCTACAATGAGCAGTTCTTC. This gives the protein CASSQERGLGSYNEQFF.